This entry lists 28 T cell receptor beta chains sequenced from one sample in a study of blood T cells in healthy people across ages. Next came a second PCR, run for about 7 to 12 cycles, which used a sample-barcoded 5' primer along with a J-beta primer mix. TCRdb itself ran the 5' RACE reads through MiXCR, one entry per CDR3 protein. The sample includes around 1.5 million distinct CDR3 sequences, around 36% of them seen just once. The sequenced sample was blood. Receptors were obtained from a woman under 40 in good health.

This clonotype has just a few counts. The rearrangement joins TRBV20-1 to TRBJ1-5; no definite D call. Germline CDR1 is DFQATT and CDR2 is SNEGSKA (reference sequence). CDR3 length: 15 residues. The germline V and J ends were trimmed by 1 base and 0 bases, with 10 bases remaining between them. The DNA for the CDR3 is TGCAGTGCTAGAGTGGCGGGTTATAGCAATCAGCCCCAGCATTTT. Translating it yields CSARVAGYSNQPQHF.

The table lists this clonotype with a few counts. The V and J genes are TRBV27 and TRBJ1-2, with TRBD1 matching over 10 bases. V dropped 7 bases and J dropped 4; count of bases not matched to a gene: 6. Looked up from germline, CDR1 is MNHEY and CDR2 is SMNVEV (reference sequence). This CDR3 is built from 14 residues. The chain's CDR3 is CASNRQGARYGYTF. The CDR3 bases are TGTGCCAGCAACAGACAGGGGGCTCGCTATGGCTACACCTTC.

This clonotype was seen at least ten times. The chain recombines TRBV5-1 with TRBJ2-5, with 8 positions matching TRBD2. Germline V lookup: CDR1 SGHRS, CDR2 YFSETQ. J gave up 2 bases and V 3 bases, and 3 bases lay outside the gene matches. The CDR3 covers 14 residues. The CDR3 here is CASSSGGGQETQYF. The CDR3 DNA reads as TGCGCCAGCAGCTCCGGGGGGGGACAAGAGACCCAGTACTTC.

This clonotype appeared a few times. V usage is TRBV7-3 and J usage is TRBJ2-1, with D perhaps matching TRBD2 (6 bases). The CDR3 runs 15 residues. Germline loops: CDR1 SGHTA, CDR2 FQGTGA. The germline V and J ends were trimmed by 3 bases and 4 bases, with 13 bases remaining between them. As DNA, the CDR3 is TGTGCCAGCAGCTTCTACGGGAGAGTGTACAATGAGCAGTTCTTC. It yields the protein CASSFYGRVYNEQFF.

The rearrangement joins TRBV30 to TRBJ2-1, with 7 bases matching TRBD1. The CDR3 is 13 amino acids. The V and J ends lost 8 bases and 0 bases, in that order; junction bases with no gene match: 4. Germline CDR1 reads GTSNPN; CDR2 reads SVGIG (reference sequence). CDR3 sequence: CALRDSSYNEQFF. Here the CDR3 DNA reads TGTGCCCTCCGGGACAGCTCCTACAATGAGCAGTTCTTC. Supplemented by reference TRBV30 and TRBJ2-1, the full variable domain reads SQTIHQWPATLVQPVGSPLSLECTVEGTSNPNLYWYRQAAGRGLQLLFYSVGIGQISSEVPQNLSASRPQDRQFILSSKKLLLSDSGFYLCALRDSSYNEQFFGPGTRLTVL.

The table lists this clonotype with many counts. The chain is built from TRBV5-1 and TRBJ2-1; no reliable D call. Germline assignment: CDR1 SGHRS and CDR2 YFSETQ. This CDR3 has 13 residues. V was cut by 0 bases and J by 6 bases, with 7 bases left in between. The CDR3 region is CASSLASPNEQFF. DNA of the CDR3: TGCGCCAGCAGCTTGGCTAGTCCCAATGAGCAGTTCTTC. Variable domain in full (rest from reference TRBV5-1 and TRBJ2-1): KAGVTQTPRYLIKTRGQQVTLSCSPISGHRSVSWYQQTPGQGLQFLFEYFSETQRNKGNFPGRFSGRQFSNSRSEMNVSTLELGDSALYLCASSLASPNEQFFGPGTRLTVL.

The V and J genes are TRBV9 and TRBJ2-7; TRBD1 might be the D (6 bases). Germline lookup yields CDR1 SGDLS and CDR2 YYNGEE. V was clipped by 0 bases and J by 4 bases, with 14 bases between them. The CDR3 is 15 amino acids. The CDR3 protein is CASSVGGTGQYEQYF. The CDR3 DNA reads as TGTGCCAGCAGCGTAGGGGGGACGGGACAATACGAGCAGTACTTC. The full variable domain, rest sourced from reference TRBV9 and TRBJ2-7, is DSGVTQTPKHLITATGQRVTLRCSPRSGDLSVYWYQQSLDQGLQFLIQYYNGEERAKGNILERFSAQQFPDLHSELNLSSLELGDSALYFCASSVGGTGQYEQYFGPGTRLTVT.

This chain links TRBV6-1 with TRBJ2-5, with TRBD2 matching over 9 bases. With V trimmed by 3 bases and J by 3 bases, 26 bases remained unmatched. CDR1 is MNHNS, CDR2 SASEGT, per germline. The CDR3 is 22 amino acids. The CDR3 region has the DNA TGTGCCAGCAGTGAGGGTGGGATCCTAGCGGGGTTTATTCTCTCAAGGGAAGAGACCCAGTACTTC. This codes for CASSEGGILAGFILSREETQYF.

The chain employs TRBV11-2 and TRBJ2-5; D is perhaps TRBD1 (6 bases). Trimming pared 5 bases from V and 4 bases from J, leaving 20 bases between. CDR1 and CDR2 from the germline V gene are SGHAT and FQNNGV. The CDR3 runs to 16 residues. This CDR3 reads CASSQNQGMVGETQYF. CDR3 coding DNA: TGTGCCAGCAGCCAAAATCAGGGGATGGTTGGAGAGACCCAGTACTTC.

The CDR3 is CASSLPLAGLNYGYTF. CDR3 DNA sequence: TGCGCCAGCAGCCTACCTCTCGCGGGGTTAAATTATGGCTACACCTTC. The rearrangement uses TRBV4-1 and TRBJ1-2, with D hard to call. Germline V gene sequence: CDR1 MGHRA, CDR2 YSYEKL. The CDR3 covers 16 residues. The germline V and J ends were trimmed by 4 bases and 5 bases, with 20 bases remaining between them.

Comments on this clonotype: At one of its ends the junction is not consistent with the germline gene, which may arise from a read error. V is TRBV27 and J is TRBJ2-5; 12 positions agree with TRBD2. CDR3 length: 13 amino acids. The germline V gene encodes CDR1 MNHEY and CDR2 SMNVEV (reference sequence). The CDR3 reads CASSPTSGGPRDF. CDR3 DNA: TGTGCCAGCAGCCCTACTAGCGGGGGGCCCCGGGACTTC.

Ten or more counts support this clonotype. The V call is TRBV7-2, the J call TRBJ1-2; D gene uncertain. Germline V gives CDR1 SGHTA, CDR2 FQGNSA. The CDR3 runs to 13 residues. The V gene lost 3 bases and the J gene lost 3 bases, with 8 bases spanning the gap. The CDR3 nucleotides are TGTGCCAGCAGCTTGGGAGGGTACTATGGCTACACCTTC. Its translation is CASSLGGYYGYTF.

This rearrangement joins TRBV5-4 to TRBJ2-3; a weak D match, TRBD1 (5 bases). CDR1 SGHNT and CDR2 YYREEE come from the germline V gene (reference sequence). Trimming took off 4 bases at V and 0 bases at J, with 12 bases between the two ends. This CDR3 contains 15 residues. The CDR3 DNA is TGTGCCAGCAGCGTTGGTGGGGCAAGCACAGATACGCAGTATTTT. Translating gives CASSVGGASTDTQYF.

V usage is TRBV9 and J usage is TRBJ2-3; the match to TRBD2 covers 8 bases. The V gene's germline CDR1 is SGDLS and CDR2 YYNGEE. CDR3 size: 16 residues. Trimming cost V 0 bases and J 2 bases; bases outside gene matches: 5. The CDR3 region is CASSVEGGGHTDTQYF. As DNA, the CDR3 is TGTGCCAGCAGCGTAGAAGGCGGGGGGCACACAGATACGCAGTATTTT.

This clonotype appeared a few times. The chain has TRBV28 and TRBJ1-2; TRBD1 agrees at 7 bases. This CDR3 comprises 15 residues. The germline CDR1 and CDR2 sequences are MDHEN and SYDVKM. V lost 6 bases, J lost 4 bases, and 11 bases stayed unmatched. The CDR3 sequence is CASSPTLTGFYGYTF. In DNA form, the CDR3 reads TGTGCCAGCAGCCCCACCCTGACAGGGTTCTATGGCTACACCTTC.

This clonotype was seen only a few times. V gene TRBV20-1 combines with J gene TRBJ1-5, with D possibly TRBD1 on 5 matching bases. V was shortened by 1 base and J by 1 base, with 11 bases between the two germline ends. The CDR3 has 15 amino acids. Germline V CDR1 and CDR2: DFQATT, SNEGSKA (reference sequence). This CDR3 reads CSARGGAGSNQPQHF. The DNA for the CDR3 is TGCAGTGCTAGAGGTGGGGCCGGGAGCAATCAGCCCCAGCATTTT.

With regard to this clonotype: This may stem from a read error, because a much larger clone lies one nucleotide away. V usage is TRBV12-3 or TRBV12-4 and J usage is TRBJ2-3; D is possibly TRBD2 (7 bases). The V end lost 3 bases, the J end lost 4 bases, and 23 bases lay between the germline ends. This CDR3 has 18 residues. CDR3 loop: CASSFEAGASYSADTQYF. CDR3 sequence (DNA): TGTGCCAGCAGTTTTGAGGCGGGGGCCTCTTACAGCGCAGATACGCAGTATTTT.

The rearrangement joins TRBV9 to TRBJ2-2; 10 bases match TRBD2. The CDR3 sequence is 15 residues long. The germline V gene has CDR1 SGDLS and CDR2 YYNGEE. V shed 4 bases and J 6 bases; nucleotides not matched to a gene: 6. The CDR3 DNA follows: TGTGCCAGCAGCCCCACCGGGACTAGCGCCGGGGAGCTGTTTTTT. This translates into CASSPTGTSAGELFF.

This clonotype was counted between two and nine times. The chain combines TRBV27 with TRBJ2-5, with 11 bases lining up with TRBD2. CDR1 is MNHEY and CDR2 is SMNVEV in the germline V gene (reference sequence). This CDR3 is built from 19 residues. V lost 4 bases, J lost 1 base, and 14 bases stayed unmatched. Here the CDR3 reads CASSSLHGVAGGPQETQYF. The CDR3 DNA reads as TGTGCCAGCAGTTCCCTCCACGGGGTAGCGGGGGGGCCCCAAGAGACCCAGTACTTC.

In its sample, this clonotype was seen many times. CDR3 loop: CSAPGGGYSYNEQFF. In nucleotides, the CDR3 is TGCAGCGCCCCGGGAGGGGGATACTCCTACAATGAGCAGTTCTTC. The chain has TRBV29-1 and TRBJ2-1; 8 positions agree with TRBD2. Per the germline V gene, CDR1 is SQVTM and CDR2 is ANQGSEA. With 7 bases clipped from V and 0 bases from J, the junction kept 8 bases outside the gene matches. The CDR3 consists of 15 residues.

This clonotype has a count of ten or more. The genes are TRBV29-1 and TRBJ2-7; maybe TRBD2 (6 bases). Germline CDR1 is SQVTM and CDR2 is ANQGSEA. Trimming took 5 bases from V and 0 from J, leaving 8 bases between them. CDR3 length: 12 residues. The CDR3 region is CSVLAVSYEQYF. CDR3 coding DNA: TGCAGCGTTTTAGCGGTCTCCTACGAGCAGTACTTC.

This clonotype appeared a single time. This sequence joins TRBV3-1 and TRBJ2-1, with D perhaps matching TRBD2 (6 bases). The ends were cut back, 6 bases at V and 10 bases at J, with 22 bases in the middle. Per the germline V gene, CDR1 is LGHDT and CDR2 is YNNKEL (reference sequence). This CDR3 has 15 amino acids. The CDR3 loop is CASRHTGTQGSEQFF. Written as DNA, the CDR3 is TGTGCCAGCAGGCACACCGGGACTCAGGGAAGCGAGCAGTTCTTC.

The rearrangement uses TRBV6-2 or TRBV6-3 and TRBJ1-5; possible D gene TRBD1, 5 bases. Germline loops: CDR1 MNHEY, CDR2 SVGEGT. Trimming left V 6 bases short and J 10 bases short, with 22 bases between. The CDR3 totals 15 residues. CDR3 protein: CASSNGDKGLAPQHF. The CDR3 nucleotides are TGTGCCAGCAGCAACGGGGATAAGGGGTTGGCTCCCCAGCATTTT.

The gene calls are TRBV10-3 and TRBJ2-1, with 14 bases lining up with TRBD2. The V gene's germline CDR1 is ENHRY and CDR2 SYGVKD. The CDR3 has 14 amino acids. The V and J ends lost 6 bases and 7 bases, in that order; junction bases with no gene match: 2. The CDR3 DNA sequence: TGTGCCATCAGGGGACTAGCGGGAGTTAATGAGCAGTTCTTC. Encoded protein: CAIRGLAGVNEQFF.

V and J are TRBV3-1 and TRBJ2-1; D unclear. Germline CDR1 is LGHDT and CDR2 is YNNKEL (reference sequence). The CDR3 covers 13 residues. Trimming shortened V by 10 bases and J by 2 bases, and 12 bases separated the two germline ends. This CDR3 reads CATHSPTYNEQFF. The CDR3 DNA is TGTGCCACCCATAGTCCAACCTACAATGAGCAGTTCTTC.

Worth noting for this clonotype: This may arise from a read error, as a much more abundant clone is one base away. The chain recombines TRBV12-3 or TRBV12-4 with TRBJ2-7; TRBD1 agrees at 8 bases. The CDR3 sequence is 15 residues long. The CDR3 DNA reads as TGTGCCGGCAGCTTCCACACAGGGGGAAAATACGAGCAGTACTTC. It translates to CAGSFHTGGKYEQYF.

This clonotype has a handful of counts. This chain connects TRBV6-1 to TRBJ2-3; 8 nucleotides line up with TRBD1. CDR1 and CDR2 from the germline V gene are MNHNS and SASEGT. The CDR3 loop spans 16 amino acids. Losses at the gene ends were 10 bases for V and 5 bases for J; bases not matched to a gene: 17. The CDR3 DNA sequence: TGTGCCATTACGCCGTTGGACAGGGCCGCGGGAGATACGCAGTATTTT. Translated: CAITPLDRAAGDTQYF.

This clonotype was picked up many times. CDR3 bases: TGCGCCAGCAGCCCACGGGGACTAGCGGACACAGATACGCAGTATTTT. Translated, it gives CASSPRGLADTDTQYF. The chain combines TRBV5-1 with TRBJ2-3; 11 bases agree with TRBD2. The germline CDR1 and CDR2 sequences are SGHRS and YFSETQ. Losses at the gene ends were 4 bases for V and 2 bases for J; bases not matched to a gene: 6. CDR3 size: 16 residues.